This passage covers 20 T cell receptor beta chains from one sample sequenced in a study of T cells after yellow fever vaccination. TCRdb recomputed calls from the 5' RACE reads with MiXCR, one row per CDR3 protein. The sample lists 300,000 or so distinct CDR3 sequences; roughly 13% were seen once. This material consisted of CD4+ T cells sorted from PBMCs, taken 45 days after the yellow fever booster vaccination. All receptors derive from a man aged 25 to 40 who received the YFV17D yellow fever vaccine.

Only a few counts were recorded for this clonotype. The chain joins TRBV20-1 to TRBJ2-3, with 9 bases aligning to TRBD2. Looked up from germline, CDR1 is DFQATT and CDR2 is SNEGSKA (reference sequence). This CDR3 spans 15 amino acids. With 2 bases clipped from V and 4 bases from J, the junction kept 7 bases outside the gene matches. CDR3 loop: CSARYAGGRADTQYF. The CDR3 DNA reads TGCAGTGCTAGATATGCGGGAGGGCGGGCAGATACGCAGTATTTT.

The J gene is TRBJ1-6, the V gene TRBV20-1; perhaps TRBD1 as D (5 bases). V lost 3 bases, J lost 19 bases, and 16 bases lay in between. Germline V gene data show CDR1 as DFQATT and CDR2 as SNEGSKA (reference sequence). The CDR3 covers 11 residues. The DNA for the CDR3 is TGCAGTGCTAGCTCCAGGGACCGCCGGCACTTT. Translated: CSASSRDRRHF.

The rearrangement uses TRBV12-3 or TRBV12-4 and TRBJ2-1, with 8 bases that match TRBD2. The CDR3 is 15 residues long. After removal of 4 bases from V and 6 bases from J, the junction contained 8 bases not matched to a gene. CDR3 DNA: TGTGCCAGCAGTTGGGGTAGGCTAGCGGGCAATGAGCAGTTCTTC. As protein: CASSWGRLAGNEQFF.

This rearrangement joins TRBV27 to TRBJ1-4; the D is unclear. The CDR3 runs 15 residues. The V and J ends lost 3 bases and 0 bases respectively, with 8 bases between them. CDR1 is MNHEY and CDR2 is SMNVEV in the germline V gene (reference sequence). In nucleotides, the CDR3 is TGTGCCAGCAGTTTTGGCGGATCAACTAATGAAAAACTGTTTTTT. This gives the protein CASSFGGSTNEKLFF.

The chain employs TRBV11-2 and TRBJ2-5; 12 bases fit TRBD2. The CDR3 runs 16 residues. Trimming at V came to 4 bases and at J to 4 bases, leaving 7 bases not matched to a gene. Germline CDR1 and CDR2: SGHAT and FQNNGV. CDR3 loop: CASSSRLAGVLETQYF. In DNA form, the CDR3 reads TGTGCCAGCAGCTCTCGACTAGCGGGAGTTCTAGAGACCCAGTACTTC.

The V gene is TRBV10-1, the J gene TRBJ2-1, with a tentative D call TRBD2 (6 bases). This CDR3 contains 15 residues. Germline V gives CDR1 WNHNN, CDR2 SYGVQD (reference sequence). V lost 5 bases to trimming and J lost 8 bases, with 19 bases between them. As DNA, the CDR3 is TGCGCCAGCAGTCCATCGGGACTGCTGAGGGATGAGCAGTTCTTC. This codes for CASSPSGLLRDEQFF.

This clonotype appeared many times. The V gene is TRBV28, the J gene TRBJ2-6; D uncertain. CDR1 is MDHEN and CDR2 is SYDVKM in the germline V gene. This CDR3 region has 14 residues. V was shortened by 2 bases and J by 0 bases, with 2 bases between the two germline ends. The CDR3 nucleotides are TGTGCCAGCAGTTTAGTCTCTGGGGCCAACGTCCTGACTTTC. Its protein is CASSLVSGANVLTF.

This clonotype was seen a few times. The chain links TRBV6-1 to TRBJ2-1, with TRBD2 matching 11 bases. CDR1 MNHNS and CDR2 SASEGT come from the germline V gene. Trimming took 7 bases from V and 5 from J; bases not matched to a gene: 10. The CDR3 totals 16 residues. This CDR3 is CASTQNSGRVHNEQFF. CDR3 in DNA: TGTGCCAGCACCCAAAATAGCGGGAGGGTCCACAATGAGCAGTTCTTC.

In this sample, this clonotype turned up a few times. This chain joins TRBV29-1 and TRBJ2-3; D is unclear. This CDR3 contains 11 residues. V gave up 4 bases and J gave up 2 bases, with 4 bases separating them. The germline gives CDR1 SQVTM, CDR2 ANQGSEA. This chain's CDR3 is CSVGDTDTQYF. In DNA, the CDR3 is TGCAGCGTTGGCGACACAGATACGCAGTATTTT.

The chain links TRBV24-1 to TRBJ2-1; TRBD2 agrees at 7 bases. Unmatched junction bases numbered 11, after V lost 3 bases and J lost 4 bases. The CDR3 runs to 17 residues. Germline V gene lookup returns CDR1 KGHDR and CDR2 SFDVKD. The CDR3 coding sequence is TGTGCCACCAGTGATACAACCTTGGCGGGAGCTTACAATGAGCAGTTCTTC. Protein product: CATSDTTLAGAYNEQFF.

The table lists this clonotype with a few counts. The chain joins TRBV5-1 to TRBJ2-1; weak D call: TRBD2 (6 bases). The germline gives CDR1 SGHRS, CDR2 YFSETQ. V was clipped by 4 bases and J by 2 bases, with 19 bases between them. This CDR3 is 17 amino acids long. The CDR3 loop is CASSTGGLALAYNEQFF. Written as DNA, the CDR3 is TGCGCCAGCAGCACCGGAGGGCTAGCGCTAGCCTACAATGAGCAGTTCTTC.

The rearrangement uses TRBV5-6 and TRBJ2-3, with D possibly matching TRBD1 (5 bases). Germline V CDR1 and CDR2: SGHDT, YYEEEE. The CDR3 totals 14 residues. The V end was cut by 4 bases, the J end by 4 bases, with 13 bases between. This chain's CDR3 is CASSGGHYSDTQYF. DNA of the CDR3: TGTGCCAGCAGCGGCGGACACTATTCAGATACGCAGTATTTT. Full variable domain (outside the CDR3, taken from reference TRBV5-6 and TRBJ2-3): DAGVTQSPTHLIKTRGQQVTLRCSPKSGHDTVSWYQQALGQGPQFIFQYYEEEERQRGNFPDRFSGHQFPNYSSELNVNALLLGDSALYLCASSGGHYSDTQYFGPGTRLTVL.

Here the CDR3 DNA reads TGTGCCAGCAGGTTGACTGGGGGGTACAATGAGCAGTTCTTC. Protein product: CASRLTGGYNEQFF. The chain links TRBV12-3 or TRBV12-4 to TRBJ2-1, with D possibly being TRBD2 (6 bases). The CDR3 covers 14 residues. Trimming cost V 6 bases and J 4 bases, with 13 bases left between them.

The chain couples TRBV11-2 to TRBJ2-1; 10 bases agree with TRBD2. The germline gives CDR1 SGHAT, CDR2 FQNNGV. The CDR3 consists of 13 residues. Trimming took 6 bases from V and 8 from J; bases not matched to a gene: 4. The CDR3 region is CASSLAGVYEQFF. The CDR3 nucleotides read TGTGCCAGCAGTCTAGCGGGAGTATATGAGCAGTTCTTC.

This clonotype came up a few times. The CDR3 loop is CSVRLTGGDTGELFF. The CDR3 nucleotides are TGCAGCGTTCGACTAACAGGGGGCGACACCGGGGAGCTGTTTTTT. The chain links TRBV29-1 to TRBJ2-2, with TRBD1 matching 9 bases. The CDR3 runs to 15 residues. Per germline, CDR1 SQVTM and CDR2 ANQGSEA. The V segment lost 5 bases and the J segment 3 bases; nucleotides outside the gene matches: 7.

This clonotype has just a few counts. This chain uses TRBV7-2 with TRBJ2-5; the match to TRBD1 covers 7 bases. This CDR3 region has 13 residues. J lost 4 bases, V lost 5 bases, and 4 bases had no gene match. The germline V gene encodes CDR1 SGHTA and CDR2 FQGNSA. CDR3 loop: CASSQRQGETQYF. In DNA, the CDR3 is TGTGCCAGCAGCCAACGACAGGGAGAGACCCAGTACTTC.

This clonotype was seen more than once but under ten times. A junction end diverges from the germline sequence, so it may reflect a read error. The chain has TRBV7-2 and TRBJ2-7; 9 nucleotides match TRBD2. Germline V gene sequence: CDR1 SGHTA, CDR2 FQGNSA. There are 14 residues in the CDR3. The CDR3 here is CASSLAGRTYEQYF. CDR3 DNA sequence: TGTGCCAGCAGCCTAGCGGGACGGACCTACGAGCAGTACTTC.

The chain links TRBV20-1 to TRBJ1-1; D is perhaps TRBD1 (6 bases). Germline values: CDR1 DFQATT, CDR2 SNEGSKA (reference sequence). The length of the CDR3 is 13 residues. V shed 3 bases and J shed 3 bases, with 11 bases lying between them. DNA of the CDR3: TGCAGTGCTAGCCGGGGGGCGGACACTGAAGCTTTCTTT. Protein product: CSASRGADTEAFF.

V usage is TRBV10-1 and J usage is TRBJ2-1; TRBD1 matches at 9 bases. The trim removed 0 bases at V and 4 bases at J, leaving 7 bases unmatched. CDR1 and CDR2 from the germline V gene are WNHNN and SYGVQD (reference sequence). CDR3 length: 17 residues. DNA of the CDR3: TGCGCCAGCAGTGAGTCGGTAGAGGACAGGGGTTACAATGAGCAGTTCTTC. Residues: CASSESVEDRGYNEQFF.

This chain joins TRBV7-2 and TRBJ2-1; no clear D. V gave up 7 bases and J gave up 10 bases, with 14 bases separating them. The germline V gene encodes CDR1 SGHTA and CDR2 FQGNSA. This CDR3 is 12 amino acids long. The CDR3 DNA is TGTGCCAGCAACTGGGGATTGGGGGAGCAGTTCTTC. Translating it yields CASNWGLGEQFF.